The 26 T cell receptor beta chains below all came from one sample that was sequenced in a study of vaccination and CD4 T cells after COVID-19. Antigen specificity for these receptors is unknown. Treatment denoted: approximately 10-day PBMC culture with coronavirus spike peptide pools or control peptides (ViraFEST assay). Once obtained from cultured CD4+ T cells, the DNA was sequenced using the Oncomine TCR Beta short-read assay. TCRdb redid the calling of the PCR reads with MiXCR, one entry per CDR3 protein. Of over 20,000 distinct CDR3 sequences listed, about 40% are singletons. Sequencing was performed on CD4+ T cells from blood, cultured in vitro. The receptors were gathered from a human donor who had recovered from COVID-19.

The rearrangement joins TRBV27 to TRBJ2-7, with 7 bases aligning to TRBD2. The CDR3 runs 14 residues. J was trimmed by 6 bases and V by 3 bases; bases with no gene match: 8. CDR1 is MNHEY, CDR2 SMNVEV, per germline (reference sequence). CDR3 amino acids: CASSFGEGRGEQYF. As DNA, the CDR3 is TGTGCCAGCAGTTTCGGGGAGGGCCGGGGCGAGCAGTACTTC.

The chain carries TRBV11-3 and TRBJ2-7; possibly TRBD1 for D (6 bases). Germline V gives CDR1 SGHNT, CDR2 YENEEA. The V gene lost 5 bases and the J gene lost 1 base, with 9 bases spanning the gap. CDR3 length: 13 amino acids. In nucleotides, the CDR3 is TGTGCCAGCAGCCCAACAGGGTCCTACGAGCAGTACTTC. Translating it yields CASSPTGSYEQYF. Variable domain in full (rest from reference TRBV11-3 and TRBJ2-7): EAGVVQSPRYKIIEKKQPVAFWCNPISGHNTLYWYLQNLGQGPELLIRYENEEAVDDSQLPKDRFSAERLKGVDSTLKIQPAELGDSAVYLCASSPTGSYEQYFGPGTRLTVT.

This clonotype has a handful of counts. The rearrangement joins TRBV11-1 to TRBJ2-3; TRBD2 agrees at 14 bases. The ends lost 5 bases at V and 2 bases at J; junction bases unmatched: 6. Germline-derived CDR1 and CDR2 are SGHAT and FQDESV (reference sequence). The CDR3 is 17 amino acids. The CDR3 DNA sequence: TGTGCCAGCAGCCCCGGACTAGCGGGGGGATTCACAGATACGCAGTATTTT. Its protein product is CASSPGLAGGFTDTQYF. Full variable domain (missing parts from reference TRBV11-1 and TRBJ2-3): EAEVAQSPRYKITEKSQAVAFWCDPISGHATLYWYRQILGQGPELLVQFQDESVVDDSQLPKDRFSAERLKGVDSTLKIQPAELGDSAMYLCASSPGLAGGFTDTQYFGPGTRLTVL.

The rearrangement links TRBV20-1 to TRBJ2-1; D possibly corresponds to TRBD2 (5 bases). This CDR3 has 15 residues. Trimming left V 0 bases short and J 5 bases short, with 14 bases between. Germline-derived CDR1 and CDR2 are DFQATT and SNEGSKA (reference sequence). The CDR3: CSARDRLALHNEQFF. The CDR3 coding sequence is TGCAGTGCTAGAGATCGGCTAGCCCTACACAATGAGCAGTTCTTC.

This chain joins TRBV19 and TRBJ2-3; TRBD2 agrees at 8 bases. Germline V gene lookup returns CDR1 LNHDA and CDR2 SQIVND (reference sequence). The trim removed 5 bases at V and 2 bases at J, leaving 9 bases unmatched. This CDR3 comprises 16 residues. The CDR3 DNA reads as TGTGCCAGTAGTGGGGGGTGGACTAGCTTCACAGATACGCAGTATTTT. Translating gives CASSGGWTSFTDTQYF.

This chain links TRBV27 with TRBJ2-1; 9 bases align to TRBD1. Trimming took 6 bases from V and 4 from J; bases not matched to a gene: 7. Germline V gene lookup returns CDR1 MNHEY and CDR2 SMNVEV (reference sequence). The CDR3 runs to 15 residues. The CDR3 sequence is CASSRQGDKYNEQFF. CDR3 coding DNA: TGTGCCAGCAGCCGACAGGGGGATAAGTACAATGAGCAGTTCTTC.

CDR3 sequence: CSVAGDTDNSPLHF. DNA of the CDR3: TGCAGCGTTGCGGGAGATACGGATAATTCACCCCTCCACTTT. This chain connects TRBV29-1 to TRBJ1-6, with D uncertain. This CDR3 has 14 amino acids. Trimming stripped 4 bases from V and 5 bases from J, with 12 bases between. Germline CDR1 is SQVTM and CDR2 is ANQGSEA.

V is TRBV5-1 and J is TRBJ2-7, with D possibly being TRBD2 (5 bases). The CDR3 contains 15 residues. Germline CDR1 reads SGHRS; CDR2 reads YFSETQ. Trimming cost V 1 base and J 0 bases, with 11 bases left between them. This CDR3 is CASSLRAAFSYEQYF. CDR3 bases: TGCGCCAGCAGCTTGAGAGCGGCCTTCTCCTACGAGCAGTACTTC.

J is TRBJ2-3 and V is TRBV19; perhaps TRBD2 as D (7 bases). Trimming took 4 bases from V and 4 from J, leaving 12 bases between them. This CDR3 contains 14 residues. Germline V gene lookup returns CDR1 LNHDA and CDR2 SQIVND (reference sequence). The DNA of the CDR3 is TGTGCCAGTAGTAAGAGGGGGGGCCCAGATACGCAGTATTTT. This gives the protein CASSKRGGPDTQYF.

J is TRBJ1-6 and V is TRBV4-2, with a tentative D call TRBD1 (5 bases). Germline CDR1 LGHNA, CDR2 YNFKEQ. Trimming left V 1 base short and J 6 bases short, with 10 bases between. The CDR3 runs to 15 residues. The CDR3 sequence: CASSQGQGSNSPLHF. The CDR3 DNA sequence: TGTGCCAGCAGCCAAGGGCAGGGTTCTAATTCACCCCTCCACTTT.

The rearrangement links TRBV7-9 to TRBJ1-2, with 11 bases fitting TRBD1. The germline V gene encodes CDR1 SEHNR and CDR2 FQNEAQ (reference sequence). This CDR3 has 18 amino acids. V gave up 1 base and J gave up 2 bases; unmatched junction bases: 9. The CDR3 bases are TGTGCCAGCAGCTTAGACCGGGACAGGGGGGCAGGGAACTATGGCTACACCTTC. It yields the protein CASSLDRDRGAGNYGYTF. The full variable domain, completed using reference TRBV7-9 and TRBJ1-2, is DTGVSQNPRHKITKRGQNVTFRCDPISEHNRLYWYRQTLGQGPEFLTYFQNEAQLEKSRLLSDRFSAERPKGSFSTLEIQRTEQGDSAMYLCASSLDRDRGAGNYGYTFGSGTRLTVV.

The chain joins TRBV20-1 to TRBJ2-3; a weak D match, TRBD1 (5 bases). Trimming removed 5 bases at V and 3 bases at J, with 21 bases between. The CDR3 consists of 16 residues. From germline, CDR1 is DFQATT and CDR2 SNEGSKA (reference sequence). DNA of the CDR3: TGCAGTGCTCAACTAACAGGCGTTACGCTTACAGATACGCAGTATTTT. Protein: CSAQLTGVTLTDTQYF.

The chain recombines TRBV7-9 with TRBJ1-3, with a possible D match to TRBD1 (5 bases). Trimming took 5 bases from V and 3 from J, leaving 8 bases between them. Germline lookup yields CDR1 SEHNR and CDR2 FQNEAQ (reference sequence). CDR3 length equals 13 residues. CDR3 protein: CASSPTDGNTIYF. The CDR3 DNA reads TGTGCCAGCAGCCCGACAGATGGAAACACCATATATTTT.

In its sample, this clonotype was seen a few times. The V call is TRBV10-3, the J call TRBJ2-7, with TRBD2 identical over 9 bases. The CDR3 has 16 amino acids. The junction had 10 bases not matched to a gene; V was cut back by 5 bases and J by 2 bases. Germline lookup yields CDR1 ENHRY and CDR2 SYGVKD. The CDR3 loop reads CAISPLAGTNTYEQYF. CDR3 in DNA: TGTGCCATCAGTCCCCTAGCGGGGACCAATACCTACGAGCAGTACTTC.

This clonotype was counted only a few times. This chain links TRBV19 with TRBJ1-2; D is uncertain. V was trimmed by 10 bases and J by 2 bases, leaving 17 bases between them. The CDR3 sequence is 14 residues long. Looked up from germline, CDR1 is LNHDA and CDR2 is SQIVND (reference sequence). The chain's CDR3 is CATQRGGLNYGYTF. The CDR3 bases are TGTGCCACTCAGCGGGGTGGTCTCAACTATGGCTACACCTTC. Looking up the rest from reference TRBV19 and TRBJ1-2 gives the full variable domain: DGGITQSPKYLFRKEGQNVTLSCEQNLNHDAMYWYRQDPGQGLRLIYYSQIVNDFQKGDIAEGYSVSREKKESFPLTVTSAQKNPTAFYLCATQRGGLNYGYTFGSGTRLTVV.

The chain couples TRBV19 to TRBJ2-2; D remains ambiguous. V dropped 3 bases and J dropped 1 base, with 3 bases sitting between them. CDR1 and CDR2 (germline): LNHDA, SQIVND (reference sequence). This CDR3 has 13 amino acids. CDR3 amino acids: CASSMGNTGELFF. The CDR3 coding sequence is TGTGCCAGTAGTATGGGGAACACCGGGGAGCTGTTTTTT.

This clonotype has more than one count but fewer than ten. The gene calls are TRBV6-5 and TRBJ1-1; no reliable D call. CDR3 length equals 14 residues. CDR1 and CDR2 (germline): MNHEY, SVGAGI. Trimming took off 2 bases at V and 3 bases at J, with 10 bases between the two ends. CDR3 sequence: CASSYKGLDTEAFF. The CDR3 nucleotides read TGTGCCAGCAGTTACAAGGGCCTGGACACTGAAGCTTTCTTT.

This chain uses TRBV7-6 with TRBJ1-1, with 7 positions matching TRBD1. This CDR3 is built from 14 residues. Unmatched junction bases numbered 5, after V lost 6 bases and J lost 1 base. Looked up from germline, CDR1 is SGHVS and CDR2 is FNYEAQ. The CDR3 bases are TGTGCCAGCAGGAGTTACAGGGGGAACACTGAAGCTTTCTTT. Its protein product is CASRSYRGNTEAFF.

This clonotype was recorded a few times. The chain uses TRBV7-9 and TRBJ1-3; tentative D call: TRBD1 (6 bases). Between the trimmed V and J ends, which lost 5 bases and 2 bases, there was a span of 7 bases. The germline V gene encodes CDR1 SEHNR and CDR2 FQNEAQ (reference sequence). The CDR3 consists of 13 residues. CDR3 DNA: TGTGCCAGCAGCCAGGGGACTGGAAACACCATATATTTT. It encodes CASSQGTGNTIYF.

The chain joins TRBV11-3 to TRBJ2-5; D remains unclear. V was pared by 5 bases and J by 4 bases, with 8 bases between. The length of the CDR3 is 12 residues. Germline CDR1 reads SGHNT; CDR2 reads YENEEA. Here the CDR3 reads CASSPGPETQYF. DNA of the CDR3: TGTGCCAGCAGCCCTGGCCCAGAGACCCAGTACTTC.

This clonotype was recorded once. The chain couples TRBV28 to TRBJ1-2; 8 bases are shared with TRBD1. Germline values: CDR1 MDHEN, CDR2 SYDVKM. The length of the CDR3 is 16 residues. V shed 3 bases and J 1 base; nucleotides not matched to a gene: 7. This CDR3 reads CASSFYPGQDNYGYTF. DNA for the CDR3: TGTGCCAGCAGTTTTTATCCGGGACAGGATAACTATGGCTACACCTTC.

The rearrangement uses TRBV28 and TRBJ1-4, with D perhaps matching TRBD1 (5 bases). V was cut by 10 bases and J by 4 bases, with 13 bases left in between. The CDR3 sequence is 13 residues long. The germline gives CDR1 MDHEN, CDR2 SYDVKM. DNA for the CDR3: TGTGCCACCGGGGGAGGAGGTAATGAAAAACTGTTTTTT. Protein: CATGGGGNEKLFF. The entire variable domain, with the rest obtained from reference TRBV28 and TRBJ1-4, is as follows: DVKVTQSSRYLVKRTGEKVFLECVQDMDHENMFWYRQDPGLGLRLIYFSYDVKMKEKGDIPEGYSVSREKKERFSLILESASTNQTSMYLCATGGGGNEKLFFGSGTQLSVL.

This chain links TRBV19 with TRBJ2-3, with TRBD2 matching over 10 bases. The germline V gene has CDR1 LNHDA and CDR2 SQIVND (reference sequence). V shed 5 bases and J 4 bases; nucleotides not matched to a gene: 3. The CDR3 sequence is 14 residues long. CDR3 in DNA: TGTGCCAGTAGTCTAGCGGGGGTGGCAGATACGCAGTATTTT. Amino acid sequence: CASSLAGVADTQYF.

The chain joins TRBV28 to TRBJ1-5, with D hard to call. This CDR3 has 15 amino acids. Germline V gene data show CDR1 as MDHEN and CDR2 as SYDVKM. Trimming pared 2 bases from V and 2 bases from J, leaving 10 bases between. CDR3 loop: CASSLGGSGNQPQHF. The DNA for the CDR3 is TGTGCCAGCAGTTTAGGTGGCAGTGGCAATCAGCCCCAGCATTTT.

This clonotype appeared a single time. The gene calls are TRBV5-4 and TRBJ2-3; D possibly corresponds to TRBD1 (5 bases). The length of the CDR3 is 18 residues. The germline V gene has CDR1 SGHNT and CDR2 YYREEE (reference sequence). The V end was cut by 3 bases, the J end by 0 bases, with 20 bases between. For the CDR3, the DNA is TGTGCCAGCAGCTCTCGACCTCAGGGAATCGCAAGCACAGATACGCAGTATTTT. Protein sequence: CASSSRPQGIASTDTQYF.

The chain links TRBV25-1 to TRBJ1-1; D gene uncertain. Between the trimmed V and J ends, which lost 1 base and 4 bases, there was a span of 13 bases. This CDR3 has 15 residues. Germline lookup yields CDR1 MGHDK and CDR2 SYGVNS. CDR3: CASSESALTGTEAFF. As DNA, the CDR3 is TGTGCCAGCAGTGAATCGGCCTTAACGGGCACTGAAGCTTTCTTT.